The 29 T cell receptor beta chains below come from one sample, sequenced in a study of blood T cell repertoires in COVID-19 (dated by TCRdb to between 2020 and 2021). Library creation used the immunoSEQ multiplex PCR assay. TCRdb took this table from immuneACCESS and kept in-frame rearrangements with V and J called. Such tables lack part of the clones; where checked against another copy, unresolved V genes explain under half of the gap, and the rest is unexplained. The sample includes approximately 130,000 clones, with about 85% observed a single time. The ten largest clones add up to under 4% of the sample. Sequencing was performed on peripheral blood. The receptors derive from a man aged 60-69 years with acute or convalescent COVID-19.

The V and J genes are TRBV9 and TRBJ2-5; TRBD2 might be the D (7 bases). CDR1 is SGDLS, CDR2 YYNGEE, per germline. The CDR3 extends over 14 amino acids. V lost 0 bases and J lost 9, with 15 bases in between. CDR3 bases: TGTGCCAGCAGCGTAGCTGGGTGGGAGGGGGCCCAGTACTTC. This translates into CASSVAGWEGAQYF.

CDR3 nucleotides: TGCGCCAGCAGCTTGGCCGGGGGGCTGGGCGCCGAGCAGTACTTC. The encoded protein is CASSLAGGLGAEQYF. The chain links TRBV5-1 to TRBJ2-7, with a possible D match to TRBD2 (7 bases). Germline V gene sequence: CDR1 SGHRS, CDR2 YFSETQ. V lost 0 bases to trimming and J lost 6 bases, with 16 bases between them. This CDR3 has 15 amino acids.

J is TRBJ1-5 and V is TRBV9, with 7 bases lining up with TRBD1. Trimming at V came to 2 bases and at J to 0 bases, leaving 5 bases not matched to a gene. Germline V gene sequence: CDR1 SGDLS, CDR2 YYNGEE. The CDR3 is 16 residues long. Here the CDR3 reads CASSVRDRDSNQPQHF. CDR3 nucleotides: TGTGCCAGCAGCGTTCGGGACAGAGATAGCAATCAGCCCCAGCATTTT.

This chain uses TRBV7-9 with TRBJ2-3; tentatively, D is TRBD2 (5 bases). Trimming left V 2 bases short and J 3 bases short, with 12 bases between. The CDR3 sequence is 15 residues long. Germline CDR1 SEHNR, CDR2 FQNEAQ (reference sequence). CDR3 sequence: CASSLYGDGTDTQYF. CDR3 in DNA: TGTGCCAGCAGCTTATACGGGGATGGTACAGATACGCAGTATTTT.

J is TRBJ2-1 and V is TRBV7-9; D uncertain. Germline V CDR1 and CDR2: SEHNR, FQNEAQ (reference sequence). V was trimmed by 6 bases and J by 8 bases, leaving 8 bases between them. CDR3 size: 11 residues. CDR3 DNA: TGTGCCAGCAGTTTTATCGATGAGCAGTTCTTC. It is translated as CASSFIDEQFF.

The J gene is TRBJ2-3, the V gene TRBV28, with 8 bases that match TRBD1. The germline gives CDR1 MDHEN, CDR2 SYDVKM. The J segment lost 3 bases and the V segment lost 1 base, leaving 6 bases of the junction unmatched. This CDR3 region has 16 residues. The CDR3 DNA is TGTGCCAGCAGTTTATACCAGGGGGCCTCGACAGATACGCAGTATTTT. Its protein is CASSLYQGASTDTQYF.

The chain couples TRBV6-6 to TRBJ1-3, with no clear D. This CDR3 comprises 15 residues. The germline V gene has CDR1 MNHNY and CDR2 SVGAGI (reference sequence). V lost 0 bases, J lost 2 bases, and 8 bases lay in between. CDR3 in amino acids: CASSYSDGTGNTIYF. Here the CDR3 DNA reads TGTGCCAGCAGTTACTCAGACGGGACTGGAAACACCATATATTTT.

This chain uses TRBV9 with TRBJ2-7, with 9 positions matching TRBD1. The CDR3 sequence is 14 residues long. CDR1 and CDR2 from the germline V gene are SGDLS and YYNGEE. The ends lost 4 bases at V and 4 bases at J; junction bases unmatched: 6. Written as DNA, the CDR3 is TGTGCCAGCAGCCTATCCGGGACAGGGTACGAGCAGTACTTC. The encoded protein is CASSLSGTGYEQYF.

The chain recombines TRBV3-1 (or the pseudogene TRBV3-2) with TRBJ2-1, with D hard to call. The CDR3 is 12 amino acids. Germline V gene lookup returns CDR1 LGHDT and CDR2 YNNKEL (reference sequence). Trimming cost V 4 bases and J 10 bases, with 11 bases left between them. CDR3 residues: CASSREDLEQFF. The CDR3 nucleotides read TGTGCCAGCAGCCGTGAGGATCTCGAGCAGTTCTTC.

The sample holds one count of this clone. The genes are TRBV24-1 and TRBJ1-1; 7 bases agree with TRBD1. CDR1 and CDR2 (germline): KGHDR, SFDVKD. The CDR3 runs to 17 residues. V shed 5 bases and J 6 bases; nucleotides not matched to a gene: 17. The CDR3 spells CATSGPLRDSTKSEAFF. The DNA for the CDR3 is TGTGCCACCAGTGGCCCACTCCGGGACAGCACTAAGTCTGAAGCTTTCTTT.

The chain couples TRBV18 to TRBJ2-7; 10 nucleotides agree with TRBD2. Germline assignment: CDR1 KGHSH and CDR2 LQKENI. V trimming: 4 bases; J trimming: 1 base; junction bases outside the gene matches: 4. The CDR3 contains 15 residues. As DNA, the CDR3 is TGTGCCAGCTCACTCGGGACTAGCGCATCCTACGAGCAGTACTTC. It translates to CASSLGTSASYEQYF.

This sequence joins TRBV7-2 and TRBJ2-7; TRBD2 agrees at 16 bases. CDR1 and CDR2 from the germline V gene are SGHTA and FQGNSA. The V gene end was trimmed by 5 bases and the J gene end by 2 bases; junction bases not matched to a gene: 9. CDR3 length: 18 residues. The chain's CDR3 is CASSPQGTSGRAPYEQYF. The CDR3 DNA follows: TGTGCCAGCAGCCCTCAAGGGACTAGCGGGAGGGCCCCCTACGAGCAGTACTTC.

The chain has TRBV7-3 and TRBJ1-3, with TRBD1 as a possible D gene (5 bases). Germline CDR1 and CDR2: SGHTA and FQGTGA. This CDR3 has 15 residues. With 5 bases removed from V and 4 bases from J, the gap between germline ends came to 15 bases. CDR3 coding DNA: TGTGCCAGCAGCCTAATCGGGGGGTCCGGAAACACCATATATTTT. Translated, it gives CASSLIGGSGNTIYF.

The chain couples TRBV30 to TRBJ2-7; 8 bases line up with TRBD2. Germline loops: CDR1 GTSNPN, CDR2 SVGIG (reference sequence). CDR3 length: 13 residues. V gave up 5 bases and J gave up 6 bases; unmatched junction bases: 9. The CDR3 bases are TGTGCCTGGGAGGGACTAGTAGTAGGCGAGCAGTACTTC. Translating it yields CAWEGLVVGEQYF.

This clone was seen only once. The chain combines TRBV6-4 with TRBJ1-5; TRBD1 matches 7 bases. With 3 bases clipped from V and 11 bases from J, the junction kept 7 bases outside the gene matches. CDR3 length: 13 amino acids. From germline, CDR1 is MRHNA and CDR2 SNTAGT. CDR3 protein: CASSEDRVSAQHF. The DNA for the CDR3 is TGTGCCAGCAGTGAAGACAGGGTGTCGGCCCAGCATTTT.

CDR3: CASSAPGEYEQYF. The CDR3 coding sequence is TGTGCCAGCAGTGCTCCAGGGGAATACGAGCAGTACTTC. The V call is TRBV25-1, the J call TRBJ2-7; a weak D match, TRBD1 (6 bases). Trimming pared 4 bases from V and 4 bases from J, leaving 11 bases between. CDR3 length: 13 amino acids. CDR1 is MGHDK and CDR2 is SYGVNS in the germline V gene.

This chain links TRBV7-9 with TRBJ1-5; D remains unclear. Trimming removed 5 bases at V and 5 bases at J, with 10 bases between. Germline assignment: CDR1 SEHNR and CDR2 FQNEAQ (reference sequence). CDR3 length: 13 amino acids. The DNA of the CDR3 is TGTGCCAGCAGCATTGACGGGGATCAGCCCCAGCATTTT. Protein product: CASSIDGDQPQHF.

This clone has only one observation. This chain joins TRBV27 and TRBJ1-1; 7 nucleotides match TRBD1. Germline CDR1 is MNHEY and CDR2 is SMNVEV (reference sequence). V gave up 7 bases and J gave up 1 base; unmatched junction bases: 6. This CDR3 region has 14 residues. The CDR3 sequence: CASNTGAENTEAFF. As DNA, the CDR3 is TGTGCCAGCAATACAGGGGCGGAGAACACTGAAGCTTTCTTT.

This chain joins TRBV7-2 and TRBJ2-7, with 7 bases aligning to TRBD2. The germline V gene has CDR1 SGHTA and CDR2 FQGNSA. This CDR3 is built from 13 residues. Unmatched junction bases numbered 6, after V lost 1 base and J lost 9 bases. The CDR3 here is CASSLVGGEVQYF. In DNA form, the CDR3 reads TGTGCCAGCAGCTTAGTGGGGGGGGAGGTGCAGTACTTC.

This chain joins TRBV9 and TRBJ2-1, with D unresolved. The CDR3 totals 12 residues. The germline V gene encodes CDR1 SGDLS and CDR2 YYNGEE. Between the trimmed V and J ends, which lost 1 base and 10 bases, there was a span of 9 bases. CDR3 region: CASSVSGFEQFF. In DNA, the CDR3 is TGTGCCAGCAGCGTATCCGGGTTCGAGCAGTTCTTC. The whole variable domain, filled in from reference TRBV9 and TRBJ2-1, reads DSGVTQTPKHLITATGQRVTLRCSPRSGDLSVYWYQQSLDQGLQFLIQYYNGEERAKGNILERFSAQQFPDLHSELNLSSLELGDSALYFCASSVSGFEQFFGPGTRLTVL.

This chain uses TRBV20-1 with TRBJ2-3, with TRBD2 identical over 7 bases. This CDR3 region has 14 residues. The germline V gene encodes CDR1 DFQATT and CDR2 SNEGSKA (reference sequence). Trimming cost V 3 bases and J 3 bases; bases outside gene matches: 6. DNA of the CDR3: TGCAGTGCTAGTGGGGGAGGGCCGACAGATACGCAGTATTTT. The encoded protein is CSASGGGPTDTQYF.

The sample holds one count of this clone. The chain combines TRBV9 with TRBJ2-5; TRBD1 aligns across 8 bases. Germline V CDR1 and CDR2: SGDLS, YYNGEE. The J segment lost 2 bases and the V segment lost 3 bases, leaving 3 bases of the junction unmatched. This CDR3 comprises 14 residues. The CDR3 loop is CASSADRVQETQYF. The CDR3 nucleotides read TGTGCCAGCAGCGCGGACAGGGTACAAGAGACCCAGTACTTC.

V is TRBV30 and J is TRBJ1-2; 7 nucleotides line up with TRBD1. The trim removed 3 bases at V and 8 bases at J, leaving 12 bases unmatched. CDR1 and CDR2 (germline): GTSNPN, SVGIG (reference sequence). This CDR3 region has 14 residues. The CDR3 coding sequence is TGTGCCTGGAGCGTTAACAGGGGATTCGGCGGCTACACCTTC. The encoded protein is CAWSVNRGFGGYTF.

CDR3 in amino acids: CASSPLRTGGTDTQYF. In DNA form, the CDR3 reads TGTGCCAGCAGCCCCTTGCGGACAGGGGGCACAGATACGCAGTATTTT. The gene calls are TRBV4-2 and TRBJ2-3, with 9 positions matching TRBD1. Germline V lookup: CDR1 LGHNA, CDR2 YNFKEQ. This CDR3 comprises 16 residues. V gave up 4 bases and J gave up 1 base; unmatched junction bases: 6.

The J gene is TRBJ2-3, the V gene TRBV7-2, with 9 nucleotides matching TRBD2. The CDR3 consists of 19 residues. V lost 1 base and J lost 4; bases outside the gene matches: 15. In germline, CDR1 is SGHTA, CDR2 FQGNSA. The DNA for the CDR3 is TGTGCCAGCAGCTTAGATATTTTCGATGGAGCGGGAGGTTCAGATACGCAGTATTTT. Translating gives CASSLDIFDGAGGSDTQYF. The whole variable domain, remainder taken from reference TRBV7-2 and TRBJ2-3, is GAGVSQSPSNKVTEKGKDVELRCDPISGHTALYWYRQSLGQGLEFLIYFQGNSAPDKSGLPSDRFSAERTGGSVSTLTIQRTQQEDSAVYLCASSLDIFDGAGGSDTQYFGPGTRLTVL.

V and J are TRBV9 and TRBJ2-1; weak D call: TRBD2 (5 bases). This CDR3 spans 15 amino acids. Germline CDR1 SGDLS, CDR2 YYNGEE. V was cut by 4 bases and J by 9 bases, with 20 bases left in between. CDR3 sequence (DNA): TGTGCCAGCAGCACCGGGGTGCCCCTCGGTCCTGAGCAGTTCTTC. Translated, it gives CASSTGVPLGPEQFF.

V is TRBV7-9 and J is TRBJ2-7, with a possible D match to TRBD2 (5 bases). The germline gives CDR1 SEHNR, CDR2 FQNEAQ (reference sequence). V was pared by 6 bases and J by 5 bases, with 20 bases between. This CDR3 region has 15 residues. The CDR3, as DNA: TGTGCCAGCAGTCGAGAGGGTACTGGAGGCCACGAGCAGTACTTC. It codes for CASSREGTGGHEQYF.

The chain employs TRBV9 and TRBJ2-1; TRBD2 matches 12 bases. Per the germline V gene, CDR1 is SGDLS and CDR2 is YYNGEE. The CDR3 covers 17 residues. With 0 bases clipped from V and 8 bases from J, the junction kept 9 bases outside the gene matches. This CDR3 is CASSVVALAGGIDEQFF. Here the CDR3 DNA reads TGTGCCAGCAGCGTAGTAGCACTAGCGGGAGGAATAGATGAGCAGTTCTTC.

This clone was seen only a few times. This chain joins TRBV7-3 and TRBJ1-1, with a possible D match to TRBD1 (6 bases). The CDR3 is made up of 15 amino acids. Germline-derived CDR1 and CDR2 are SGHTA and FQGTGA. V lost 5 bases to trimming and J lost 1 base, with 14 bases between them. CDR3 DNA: TGTGCCAGCAGCCTTAACGGGGGGCCGAACACTGAAGCTTTCTTT. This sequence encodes CASSLNGGPNTEAFF.